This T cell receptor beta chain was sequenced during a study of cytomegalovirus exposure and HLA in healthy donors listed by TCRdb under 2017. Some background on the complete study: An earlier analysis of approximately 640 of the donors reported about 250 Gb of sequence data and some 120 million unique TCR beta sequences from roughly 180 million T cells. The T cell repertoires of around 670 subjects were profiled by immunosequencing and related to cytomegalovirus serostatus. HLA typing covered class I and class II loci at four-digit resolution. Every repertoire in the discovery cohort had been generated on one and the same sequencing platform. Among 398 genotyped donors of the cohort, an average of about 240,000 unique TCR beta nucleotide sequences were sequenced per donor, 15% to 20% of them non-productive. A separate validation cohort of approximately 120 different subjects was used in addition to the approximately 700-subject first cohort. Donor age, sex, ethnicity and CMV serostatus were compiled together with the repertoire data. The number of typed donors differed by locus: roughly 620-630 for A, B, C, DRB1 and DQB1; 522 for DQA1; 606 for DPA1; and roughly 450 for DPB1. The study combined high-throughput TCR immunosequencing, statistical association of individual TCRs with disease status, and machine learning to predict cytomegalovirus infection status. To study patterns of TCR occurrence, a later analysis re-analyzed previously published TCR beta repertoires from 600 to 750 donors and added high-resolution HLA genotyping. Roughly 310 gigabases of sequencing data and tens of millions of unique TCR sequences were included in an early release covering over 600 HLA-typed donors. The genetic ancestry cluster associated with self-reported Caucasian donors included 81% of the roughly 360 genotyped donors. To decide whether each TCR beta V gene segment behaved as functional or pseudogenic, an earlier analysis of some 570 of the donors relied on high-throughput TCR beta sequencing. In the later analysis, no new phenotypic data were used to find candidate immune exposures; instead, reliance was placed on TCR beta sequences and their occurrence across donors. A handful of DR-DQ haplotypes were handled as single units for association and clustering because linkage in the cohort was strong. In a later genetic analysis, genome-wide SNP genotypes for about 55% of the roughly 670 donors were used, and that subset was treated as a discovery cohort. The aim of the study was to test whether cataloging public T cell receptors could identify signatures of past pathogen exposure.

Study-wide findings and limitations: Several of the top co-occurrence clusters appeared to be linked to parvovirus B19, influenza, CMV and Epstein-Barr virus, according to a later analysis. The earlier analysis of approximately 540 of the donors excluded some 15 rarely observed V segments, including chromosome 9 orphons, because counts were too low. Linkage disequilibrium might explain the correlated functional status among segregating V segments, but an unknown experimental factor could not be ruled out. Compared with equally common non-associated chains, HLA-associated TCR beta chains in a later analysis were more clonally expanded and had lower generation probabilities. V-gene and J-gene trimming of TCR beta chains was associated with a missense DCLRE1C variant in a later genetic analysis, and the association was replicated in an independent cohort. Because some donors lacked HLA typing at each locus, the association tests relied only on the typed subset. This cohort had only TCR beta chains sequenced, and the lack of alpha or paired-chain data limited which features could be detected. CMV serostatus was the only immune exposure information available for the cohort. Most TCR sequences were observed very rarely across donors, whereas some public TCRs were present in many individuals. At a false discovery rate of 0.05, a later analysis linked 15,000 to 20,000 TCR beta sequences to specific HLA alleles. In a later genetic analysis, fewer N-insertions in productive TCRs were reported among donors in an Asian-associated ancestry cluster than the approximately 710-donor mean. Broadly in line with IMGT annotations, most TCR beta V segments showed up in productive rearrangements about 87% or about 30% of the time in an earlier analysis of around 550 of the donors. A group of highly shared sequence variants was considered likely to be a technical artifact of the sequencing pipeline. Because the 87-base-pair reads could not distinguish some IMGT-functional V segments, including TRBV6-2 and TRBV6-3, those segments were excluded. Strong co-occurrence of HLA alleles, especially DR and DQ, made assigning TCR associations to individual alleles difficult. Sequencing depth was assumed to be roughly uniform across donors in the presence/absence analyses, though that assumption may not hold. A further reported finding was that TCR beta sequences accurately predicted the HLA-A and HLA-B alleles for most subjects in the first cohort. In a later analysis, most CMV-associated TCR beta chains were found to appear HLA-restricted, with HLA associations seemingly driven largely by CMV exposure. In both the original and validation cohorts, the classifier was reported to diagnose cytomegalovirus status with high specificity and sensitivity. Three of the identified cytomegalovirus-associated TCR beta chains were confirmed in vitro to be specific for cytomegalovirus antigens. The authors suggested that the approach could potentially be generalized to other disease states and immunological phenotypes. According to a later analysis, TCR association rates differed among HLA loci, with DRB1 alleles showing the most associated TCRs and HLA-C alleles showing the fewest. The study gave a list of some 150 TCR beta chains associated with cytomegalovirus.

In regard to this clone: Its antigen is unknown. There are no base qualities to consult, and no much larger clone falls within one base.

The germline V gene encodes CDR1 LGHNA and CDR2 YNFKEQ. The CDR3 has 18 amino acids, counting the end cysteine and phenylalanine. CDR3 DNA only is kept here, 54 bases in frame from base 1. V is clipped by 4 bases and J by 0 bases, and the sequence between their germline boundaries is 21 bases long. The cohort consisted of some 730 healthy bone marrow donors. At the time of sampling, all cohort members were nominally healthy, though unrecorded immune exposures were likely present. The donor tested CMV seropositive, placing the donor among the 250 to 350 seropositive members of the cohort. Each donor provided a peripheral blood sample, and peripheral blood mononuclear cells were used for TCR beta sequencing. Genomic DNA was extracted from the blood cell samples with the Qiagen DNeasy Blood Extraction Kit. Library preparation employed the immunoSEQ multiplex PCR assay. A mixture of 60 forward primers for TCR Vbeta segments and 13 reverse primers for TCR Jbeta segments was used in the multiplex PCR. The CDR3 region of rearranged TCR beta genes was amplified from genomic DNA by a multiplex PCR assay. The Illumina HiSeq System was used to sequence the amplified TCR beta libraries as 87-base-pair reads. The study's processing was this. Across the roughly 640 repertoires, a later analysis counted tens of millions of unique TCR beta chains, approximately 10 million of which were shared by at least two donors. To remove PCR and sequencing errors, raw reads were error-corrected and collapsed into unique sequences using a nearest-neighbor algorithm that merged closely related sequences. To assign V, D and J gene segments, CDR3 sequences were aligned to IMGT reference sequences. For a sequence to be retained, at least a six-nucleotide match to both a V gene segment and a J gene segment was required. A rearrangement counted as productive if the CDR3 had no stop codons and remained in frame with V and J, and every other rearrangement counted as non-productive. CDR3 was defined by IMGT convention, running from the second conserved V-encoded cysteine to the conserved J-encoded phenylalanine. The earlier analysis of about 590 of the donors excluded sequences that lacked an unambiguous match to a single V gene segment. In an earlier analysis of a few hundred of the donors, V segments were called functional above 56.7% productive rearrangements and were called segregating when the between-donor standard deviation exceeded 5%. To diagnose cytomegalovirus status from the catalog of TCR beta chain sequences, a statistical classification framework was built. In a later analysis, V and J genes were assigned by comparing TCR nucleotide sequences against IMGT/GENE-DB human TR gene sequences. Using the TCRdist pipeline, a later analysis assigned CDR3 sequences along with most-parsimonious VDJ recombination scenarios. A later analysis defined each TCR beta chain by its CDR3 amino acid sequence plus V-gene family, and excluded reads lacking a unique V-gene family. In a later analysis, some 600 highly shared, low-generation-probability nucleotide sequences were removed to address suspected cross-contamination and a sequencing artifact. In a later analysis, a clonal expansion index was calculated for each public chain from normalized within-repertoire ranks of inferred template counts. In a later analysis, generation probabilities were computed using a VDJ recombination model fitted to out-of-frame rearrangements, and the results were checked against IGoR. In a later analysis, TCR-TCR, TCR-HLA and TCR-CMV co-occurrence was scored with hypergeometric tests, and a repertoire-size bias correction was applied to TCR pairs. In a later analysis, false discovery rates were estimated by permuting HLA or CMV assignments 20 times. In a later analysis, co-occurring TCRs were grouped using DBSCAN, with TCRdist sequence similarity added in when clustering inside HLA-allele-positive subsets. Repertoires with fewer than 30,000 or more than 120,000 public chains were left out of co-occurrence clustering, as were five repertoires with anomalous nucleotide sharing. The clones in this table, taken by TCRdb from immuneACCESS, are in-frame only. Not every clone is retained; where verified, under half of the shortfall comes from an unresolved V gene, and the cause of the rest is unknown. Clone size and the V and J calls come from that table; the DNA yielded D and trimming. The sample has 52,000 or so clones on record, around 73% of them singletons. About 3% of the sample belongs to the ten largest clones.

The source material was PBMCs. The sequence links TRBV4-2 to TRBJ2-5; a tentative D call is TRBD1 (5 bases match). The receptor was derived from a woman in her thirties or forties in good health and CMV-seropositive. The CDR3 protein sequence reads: CASSLGQNLQVYQETQYF. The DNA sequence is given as TGTGCCAGCAGCCTAGGCCAAAATTTACAGGTGTACCAAGAGACCCAGTACTTC.